What follows is one T cell receptor beta chain and its context. The antigen remains undetermined. Sequencing was performed with immunoSEQ multiplex PCR; in TCRdb, only in-frame clones are kept and a portion is missing. The sample has about 680,000 clones; 92% are singletons. CD45RO-negative, CCR7-selected cells formed the naive CD8 fraction, which excluded terminally differentiated effector memory CD45RA+ cells. This sample is drawn from a study of shared clonotypes between healthy human individuals. Study at large: Sampling drew on donors who were a couple of women and three men aged 18 to 49. Whole-study findings and limits: Across a handful of donors, naive CD4 shared 4.5% to 6%, naive CD8 3.5% to 4%, memory CD4 about 2.4%, memory CD8 approximately 0.4%.

This CDR3 contains 13 residues. Germline-derived CDR1 and CDR2 are GTSNPN and SVGIG (reference sequence). Trimming cost V 2 bases and J 7 bases, with 11 bases left between them. Specimen: naive CD8+ T cells sorted from blood. The clonotype was recovered from a man aged 25-45 years in good health. The chain couples TRBV30 to TRBJ1-4, with D possibly matching TRBD1 (5 bases). CDR3 protein: CAWSLWQGEKLFF. The CDR3 DNA follows: TGTGCCTGGAGTCTGTGGCAGGGTGAAAAACTGTTTTTT.